Listed here is a single T cell receptor (beta chain). This entry belongs to a study of blood T cell repertoires in COVID-19. Overall study: Sites across the United States, Italy and Spain contributed samples from acute and convalescent COVID-19. PBMCs, B-cell-depleted T cells, or T cells were the source of the cDNA or gDNA that made up the material.

In the original processing: Nucleated cell counts were estimated from reference gene primer amplification. Libraries were prepared by immunoSEQ multiplex PCR; TCRdb keeps only in-frame clonotypes and omits some of them. V and J calls and clone size are copied from that table; D and trimming were computed from the DNA. Of about 440,000 clones in the sample, approximately 88% were seen once. V lost 3 bases to trimming and J lost 5 bases, with 16 bases between them. This CDR3 region has 14 residues. Germline V gives CDR1 DFQATT, CDR2 SNEGSKA (reference sequence). Seattle cases were enrolled at active infection and followed longitudinally.

V and J are TRBV20-1 and TRBJ2-5; D ambiguous. This receptor was identified in a woman aged 50 to 60 with COVID-19, enrolled during active disease. The sample was peripheral blood. This CDR3 is CSASLDSPGETQYF. The DNA of the CDR3 is TGCAGTGCTAGTCTAGATTCTCCTGGGGAGACCCAGTACTTC.